This TCR beta chain was identified during a study of technical replicates of blood from several donors (dated by TCRdb to 2015 to 2018). Concerning this clone itself: Its antigen is not yet known. One base away there is no much larger clone; base qualities are not given.

Library construction relied on the immunoSEQ multiplex PCR assay. TCRdb re-hosts the immuneACCESS table, in-frame sequences only. Its copies lack some clones; in the studies checked, an unresolved V gene accounts for under half of them, and the cause for the rest is not known. This sample gives fewer than 60,000 clones in total; over 90% of them show up just once. Of the sample, just over 3% falls within the top ten clones. The CDR3 contains 13 residues, cysteine and phenylalanine counted. Just CDR3 DNA is preserved here, 39 bases in frame from base 1. Trimming at the junction amounts to 1 base on V and 4 bases on J, and the germline ends lie 7 bases apart. Per the germline V gene, SNHLY is the CDR1 and FYNNEI is the CDR2.

The sequence derives from a human donor in good health. Some clones in this sample may be carry-over from other donors' samples. The sequenced sample consisted of PBMCs. The sequence joins TRBV2 to TRBJ1-2; there is no confident call for the D gene. The CDR3 here reads CASSEVASYGYTF. The DNA sequence follows: TGTGCCAGCAGTGAAGTAGCGAGCTATGGCTACACCTTC.